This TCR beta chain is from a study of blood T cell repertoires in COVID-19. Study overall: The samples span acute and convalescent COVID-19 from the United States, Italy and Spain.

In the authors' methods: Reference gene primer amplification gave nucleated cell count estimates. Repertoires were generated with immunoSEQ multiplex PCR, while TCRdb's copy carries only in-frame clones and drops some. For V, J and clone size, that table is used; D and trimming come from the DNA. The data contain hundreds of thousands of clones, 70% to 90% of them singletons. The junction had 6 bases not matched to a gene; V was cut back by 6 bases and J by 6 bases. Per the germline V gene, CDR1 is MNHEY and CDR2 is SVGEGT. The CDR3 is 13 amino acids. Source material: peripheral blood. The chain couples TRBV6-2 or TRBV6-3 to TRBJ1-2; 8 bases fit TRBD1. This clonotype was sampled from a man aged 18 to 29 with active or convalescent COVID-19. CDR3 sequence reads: CASSHQGANGYTF. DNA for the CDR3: TGTGCCAGCAGCCATCAGGGGGCGAATGGCTACACCTTC.